The T cell receptor beta chain described here comes from a study of shared clonotypes between healthy human individuals. Study results and caveats: The study generally estimated greater richness for naive than memory subsets. The study's rarefaction showed incomplete sorted-subset sequencing despite large depth. Four donors had about 5% of their naive CD4 clonotypes in common.

Sorted-subset replicate PCR reactions contained roughly 200 ng DNA, corresponding to approximately 30,000 T cell genomes. TCRdb's table, derived via immunoSEQ multiplex PCR, lists solely in-frame clones and lacks some. The sample lists 2 million to 2.5 million clones; approximately 93% were seen once. V was clipped by 1 base and J by 0 bases, with 9 bases between them. The CDR3 totals 15 residues. In germline, CDR1 is MGHRA, CDR2 YSYEKL. About this clone: Its specificity is unknown.

The rearrangement uses TRBV4-1 and TRBJ2-5; D may be TRBD1 (6 bases). This receptor was taken from a man in his late teens or twenties in good health. Some clones in this sample may be carry-over from other donors' samples. Sequencing was performed on naive CD4+ T cells from PBMCs. Regarding subset: CD45RA+ positively selected. The CDR3 sequence is CASSQATGYQETQYF. In DNA form, the CDR3 reads TGCGCCAGCAGCCAAGCAACAGGGTACCAAGAGACCCAGTACTTC.